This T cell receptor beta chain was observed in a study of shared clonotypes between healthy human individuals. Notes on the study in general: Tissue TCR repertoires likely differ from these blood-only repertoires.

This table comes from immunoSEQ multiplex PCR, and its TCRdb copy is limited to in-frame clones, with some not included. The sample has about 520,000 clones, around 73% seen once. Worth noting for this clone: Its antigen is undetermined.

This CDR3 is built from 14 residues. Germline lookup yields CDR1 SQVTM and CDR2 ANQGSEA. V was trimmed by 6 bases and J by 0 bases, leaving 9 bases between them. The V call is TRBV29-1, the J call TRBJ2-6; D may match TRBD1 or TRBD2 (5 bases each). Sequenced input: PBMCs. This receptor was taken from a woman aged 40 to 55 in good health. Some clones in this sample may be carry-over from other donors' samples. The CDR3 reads CSVARGSGANVLTF. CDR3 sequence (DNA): TGCAGCGTGGCGAGGGGCTCTGGGGCCAACGTCCTGACTTTC.